This T cell receptor beta chain is from a study of siplizumab effects on memory and regulatory T cells (dated by TCRdb to the late 2010s). Study-wide context: The study looked at the effect of siplizumab, an anti-CD2 antibody, on alloreactive T-cell subsets in allogeneic mixed lymphocyte reactions made from human PBMCs. The study at large found these results: Unstimulated naive T cells appeared to be more diverse than memory T cells, and naive cells seemed to make a substantial contribution to the alloresponse. Sequences below about 10^-5 frequency were poorly captured, so only a minor fraction of alloreactive clones could be mapped to unstimulated subsets. For roughly 75-97% of proliferating CD4+ or CD8+ clones, no naive or memory phenotype could be assigned. Whether proliferating Tregs from siplizumab cultures actually had suppressive function was not functionally confirmed. In reactions with siplizumab, an average of roughly 69% of mappable alloreactive CD4+ clones were Treg-derived, compared with about 27% in control reactions. The cumulative frequency of alloreactive sequences traceable to unstimulated CD4+ memory T cells was significantly reduced by siplizumab.

Sorted unstimulated T cells and proliferating T cells recovered from mixed lymphocyte reactions were subjected to TCRbeta CDR3 sequencing. Fresh whole blood from fewer than 11 HLA-typed healthy donors was used as the source from which PBMCs were isolated. Unstimulated CD4+ non-regulatory T cells were FACS-sorted to map the origin of alloreactive clones. The library was generated by the immunoSEQ multiplex PCR assay. Roughly 10^5 TCR templates per sample were assayed on the deep sequencing platform. Genomic DNA extracted from sorted T cells was used for TCRbeta CDR3 sequencing. In the source study's methods: The R programming language was used for clonal analysis of TCRbeta CDR3 data. Alloreactive CD4+ and CD8+ clones were defined by comparing unstimulated samples with post-reaction CFSE-low samples. Alloreactive CD4+ clones were assigned to regulatory or non-regulatory origin by matching sequences to sorted unstimulated Treg and non-Treg repertoires. TCRdb retrieved this table from immuneACCESS and kept in-frame rearrangements only. Not all clones are present; in checked studies, unresolved V genes account for under half, and no reason is known for the remainder. The V and J calls and clone size are taken from that table; D and trimming were inferred from the DNA. Recorded for this sample are approximately 100,000 clones; around 90% of them occurred a single time. 9.5% to 15% of the sample is held by the ten biggest clonotypes.

Its CDR3 holds 16 amino acids, cysteine through phenylalanine. The read is trimmed to its CDR3 DNA, 48 bases read in frame from base 1. Trimming leaves V shorter by 4 bases and J shorter by 4 bases, with the junction holding 9 bases beyond the gene matches. CDR1 is given as SGHRS and CDR2 as YFSETQ, both from the germline V gene. This clone appeared a few times. No cognate antigen has been identified for it. No base-level quality is on record; no much larger clone is a single base apart. Recombination joined TRBV5-1 with TRBJ1-5; TRBD1 lines up with 9 middle nucleotides. Sequenced sample: non-Treg CD4+ T cells sorted from blood. The cell subset or site tag for this specimen amounts to: FACS-sorted unstimulated CD4+ non-regulatory T cells. The TCR originated in a human donor in good health. Here is the DNA: TGCGCCAGCAGCCTCACAACAGGGGGCCCTAATCAGCCCCAGCATTTT. Translation gives CASSLTTGGPNQPQHF.